The 8 T cell receptor beta chains given below trace back to one sample, sequenced in a study of T cells after yellow fever vaccination. Using its own MiXCR run on the 5' RACE reads, TCRdb lists one record per CDR3 protein. The table has 200,000 to 300,000 distinct CDR3 sequences, approximately 3.8% seen once; the top ten hold about 19%. Sequencing was performed on PBMCs, taken 15 days after the yellow fever booster vaccination. These receptors came from a man younger than 30 who received the YFV17D yellow fever vaccine.

This clonotype has at least ten counts. This chain uses TRBV7-9 with TRBJ2-3; D is possibly TRBD2 (7 bases). Per germline, CDR1 SEHNR and CDR2 FQNEAQ (reference sequence). Trimming shortened V by 3 bases and J by 5 bases, and 12 bases separated the two germline ends. The CDR3 is 14 residues long. CDR3 in DNA: TGTGCCAGCAGCTTTGGCGGGGGCGGAGATACGCAGTATTTT. Protein product: CASSFGGGGDTQYF. Full variable domain (missing parts from reference TRBV7-9 and TRBJ2-3): DTGVSQNPRHKITKRGQNVTFRCDPISEHNRLYWYRQTLGQGPEFLTYFQNEAQLEKSRLLSDRFSAERPKGSFSTLEIQRTEQGDSAMYLCASSFGGGGDTQYFGPGTRLTVL.

The chain couples TRBV7-9 to TRBJ1-1; 10 nucleotides match TRBD1. The CDR3 runs 14 residues. V shed 3 bases, J shed 6 bases, and the junction held 4 bases outside the gene matches. Germline V gives CDR1 SEHNR, CDR2 FQNEAQ (reference sequence). The CDR3 is CASSLTGGVPEAFF. The CDR3 nucleotides read TGTGCCAGCAGCTTGACAGGGGGCGTCCCTGAAGCTTTCTTT.

This clonotype was recorded at least ten times. The chain recombines TRBV12-3 or TRBV12-4 with TRBJ1-2, with TRBD1 matching 9 bases. The CDR3 has 13 amino acids. With V trimmed by 5 bases and J by 7 bases, 5 bases remained unmatched. The CDR3 DNA reads TGTGCCAGCAGTGCACAGGGGGCATTTGGCTACACCTTC. Translation gives CASSAQGAFGYTF.

This clonotype was picked up many times. The V and J genes are TRBV6-4 and TRBJ2-1, with 13 bases matching TRBD2. The length of the CDR3 is 15 residues. V lost 8 bases, J lost 6 bases, and 7 bases stayed unmatched. The germline CDR1 and CDR2 sequences are MRHNA and SNTAGT. The CDR3 region is CASGGGLAGRNEQFF. The CDR3 DNA is TGTGCCAGCGGCGGGGGACTAGCGGGACGCAATGAGCAGTTCTTC.

This clonotype was detected many times. The chain has TRBV5-1 and TRBJ1-5; D not resolved. From germline, CDR1 is SGHRS and CDR2 YFSETQ. The length of the CDR3 is 15 residues. With 0 bases removed from V and 3 bases from J, the gap between germline ends came to 10 bases. The CDR3 is CASSLEGPHNQPQHF. CDR3 DNA sequence: TGCGCCAGCAGCTTGGAAGGGCCCCACAATCAGCCCCAGCATTTT.

This clonotype was seen a handful of times. V is TRBV24-1 and J is TRBJ2-6; 8 bases fit TRBD1. Trimming removed 9 bases from V and 3 bases from J; junction bases left unmatched: 6. The CDR3 spans 15 residues. In germline, CDR1 is KGHDR, CDR2 SFDVKD. In nucleotides, the CDR3 is TGTGCCACCGGGGGACAGGCAGGTGGGGCCAACGTCCTGACTTTC. It specifies CATGGQAGGANVLTF.

The chain employs TRBV13 and TRBJ2-3; D unclear. V gave up 4 bases and J gave up 3 bases, with 5 bases separating them. Germline lookup yields CDR1 PRHDT and CDR2 FYEKMQ (reference sequence). The CDR3 extends over 12 amino acids. As DNA, the CDR3 is TGTGCCAGCAGCTGGTGGACAGATACGCAGTATTTT. Translating gives CASSWWTDTQYF. The full variable domain, in which reference TRBV13 and TRBJ2-3 provide the parts outside the CDR3, is AAGVIQSPRHLIKEKRETATLKCYPIPRHDTVYWYQQGPGQDPQFLISFYEKMQSDKGSIPDRFSAQQFSDYHSELNMSSLELGDSALYFCASSWWTDTQYFGPGTRLTVL.

This clonotype appeared many times. This sequence joins TRBV5-1 and TRBJ2-3; D unclear. Germline V gene data show CDR1 as SGHRS and CDR2 as YFSETQ. The CDR3 is made up of 14 amino acids. The V end was cut by 0 bases, the J end by 5 bases, with 10 bases between. CDR3 sequence (DNA): TGCGCCAGCAGCTTGGCCGCCCAGCGAGATACGCAGTATTTT. Amino acid sequence: CASSLAAQRDTQYF.